Below, 28 T cell receptor beta chains from the same sample are listed, as sequenced in a study of OX40 agonist ivuxolimab in advanced cancers. Profiled with immunoSEQ multiplex PCR; TCRdb holds only in-frame clones, not every one. This table holds about 45,000 clones, 88% found once. The input for sequencing was CD4+ or CD8+ T cells sorted from blood, taken in a trial of the OX40 agonist ivuxolimab. These receptor sequences come from an adult with an advanced solid tumor such as melanoma, head and neck, liver or kidney cancer.

The chain employs TRBV19 and TRBJ2-6; possibly TRBD1 or TRBD2 for D (5 bases each). The CDR3 sequence is 17 residues long. V was pared by 4 bases and J by 0 bases, with 13 bases between. Germline V CDR1 and CDR2: LNHDA, SQIVND (reference sequence). CDR3: CASSKGRLSSGANVLTF. CDR3 DNA sequence: TGTGCCAGTAGTAAGGGACGGCTGAGCTCTGGGGCCAACGTCCTGACTTTC.

The chain uses TRBV18 and TRBJ2-7; D perhaps matches TRBD2 (6 bases). Germline values: CDR1 KGHSH, CDR2 LQKENI. The CDR3 contains 14 residues. Trimming cost V 9 bases and J 1 base, with 16 bases left between them. The CDR3 here is CASGDGGRSYEQYF. In nucleotides, the CDR3 is TGTGCCAGTGGGGACGGGGGTCGGTCCTACGAGCAGTACTTC.

This clone was detected only a few times. The chain has TRBV18 and TRBJ1-1; D gene ambiguous. Trimming took off 3 bases at V and 3 bases at J, with 11 bases between the two ends. The V gene's germline CDR1 is KGHSH and CDR2 LQKENI. The CDR3 extends over 14 amino acids. The CDR3 DNA is TGTGCCAGCTCACCGATAGGTGCGGACACTGAAGCTTTCTTT. This codes for CASSPIGADTEAFF.

The CDR3 coding sequence is TGTGCCAGCAGTTTATCCGGACTTTTCCAAGAGACCCAGTACTTC. Amino acids: CASSLSGLFQETQYF. The V gene is TRBV28, the J gene TRBJ2-5; possible D gene TRBD2, 5 bases. The V and J ends lost 1 base and 1 base respectively, with 10 bases between them. The CDR3 extends over 15 amino acids. Looked up from germline, CDR1 is MDHEN and CDR2 is SYDVKM.

V and J are TRBV27 and TRBJ2-3; D assignment may be TRBD1 or TRBD2 (5 bases each). The CDR3 covers 15 residues. Germline CDR1 reads MNHEY; CDR2 reads SMNVEV (reference sequence). V shed 2 bases and J shed 0 bases, with 9 bases lying between them. CDR3 protein: CASSLRDPSTDTQYF. CDR3 nucleotide sequence: TGTGCCAGCAGTTTAAGGGACCCTAGCACAGATACGCAGTATTTT.

The CDR3 is CASSLALGSATQYF. CDR3 sequence (DNA): TGTGCCAGCAGCTTAGCGCTGGGGTCTGCTACGCAGTATTTT. This chain links TRBV7-2 with TRBJ2-3, with D uncertain. CDR3 size: 14 residues. The V end was cut by 0 bases, the J end by 8 bases, with 12 bases between. Germline-derived CDR1 and CDR2 are SGHTA and FQGNSA.

V gene TRBV6-6 combines with J gene TRBJ2-7; 14 bases align to TRBD2. Trimming cost V 10 bases and J 6 bases; bases outside gene matches: 8. Germline-derived CDR1 and CDR2 are MNHNY and SVGAGI (reference sequence). The CDR3 has 14 residues. The CDR3 nucleotides are TGTGCCACCAGACTAGCGGGAGGGTTTTTCGAGCAGTACTTC. Amino acid sequence: CATRLAGGFFEQYF.

The chain combines TRBV7-9 with TRBJ2-1; TRBD2 is a possible D gene (6 bases). CDR1 and CDR2 (germline): SEHNR, FQNEAQ (reference sequence). Trimming shortened V by 1 base and J by 4 bases, and 11 bases separated the two germline ends. This CDR3 comprises 15 residues. The CDR3 reads CASSLGSGPYNEQFF. Here the CDR3 DNA reads TGTGCCAGCAGCTTAGGAAGCGGGCCTTACAATGAGCAGTTCTTC.

The J gene is TRBJ1-4, the V gene TRBV7-2; perhaps TRBD1 as D (5 bases). V lost 4 bases, J lost 8 bases, and 14 bases lay in between. The CDR3 has 14 amino acids. The germline V gene has CDR1 SGHTA and CDR2 FQGNSA. This chain's CDR3 is CASSSQGNGEKLFF. In nucleotides, the CDR3 is TGTGCCAGCAGCTCTCAGGGTAATGGGGAAAAACTGTTTTTT.

As for this clone: This sample includes further DNA sequences coding for the same CDR3. V and J are TRBV5-1 and TRBJ2-1; TRBD1 aligns across 8 bases. CDR3 length: 15 amino acids. CDR1 is SGHRS, CDR2 YFSETQ, per germline. J was trimmed by 3 bases and V by 0 bases; bases with no gene match: 2. In nucleotides, the CDR3 is TGCGCCAGCAGCTTGGCCGGGACAGGCTACAATGAGCAGTTCTTC. This codes for CASSLAGTGYNEQFF.

This chain uses TRBV7-3 with TRBJ2-3; D uncertain. V lost 9 bases and J 5 bases, leaving 0 bases between the germline ends. The V gene's germline CDR1 is SGHTA and CDR2 FQGTGA. The CDR3 totals 8 residues. CDR3 sequence reads: CARDTQYF. The CDR3 nucleotides read TGTGCCAGAGATACGCAGTATTTT.

This rearrangement joins TRBV7-9 to TRBJ2-7, with D possibly matching TRBD2 (6 bases). Germline V gene data show CDR1 as SEHNR and CDR2 as FQNEAQ (reference sequence). The CDR3 totals 17 residues. With 0 bases removed from V and 2 bases from J, the gap between germline ends came to 17 bases. In nucleotides, the CDR3 is TGTGCCAGCAGCTTAGCGGTTCCCGTGCGGGGTGCCTACGAGCAGTACTTC. It translates to CASSLAVPVRGAYEQYF.

The chain links TRBV5-4 to TRBJ2-1; D is perhaps TRBD2 (5 bases). The CDR3 runs to 15 residues. Germline V gives CDR1 SGHNT, CDR2 YYREEE (reference sequence). Trimming removed 0 bases from V and 4 bases from J, with 11 bases in between. In nucleotides, the CDR3 is TGTGCCAGCAGCTTGGGAGTCAGCGGATACAATGAGCAGTTCTTC. The encoded protein is CASSLGVSGYNEQFF.

The rearrangement uses TRBV28 and TRBJ2-7, with TRBD2 as a possible D gene (5 bases). Trimming took off 5 bases at V and 2 bases at J, with 22 bases between the two ends. The CDR3 runs 17 residues. CDR1 is MDHEN, CDR2 SYDVKM, per germline. DNA for the CDR3: TGTGCCAGCAGTCTAAGGACGGGGAGAGCCTTCACCTACGAGCAGTACTTC. Protein product: CASSLRTGRAFTYEQYF.

The chain joins TRBV28 to TRBJ2-7; 9 bases line up with TRBD1. The CDR3 has 15 amino acids. Germline CDR1 MDHEN, CDR2 SYDVKM. J lost 5 bases, V lost 2 bases, and 7 bases had no gene match. CDR3 sequence: CASSLRLTGGNEQYF. In nucleotides, the CDR3 is TGTGCCAGCAGTTTACGCCTTACAGGGGGCAACGAGCAGTACTTC. Based on the CDR3 plus reference TRBV28 and TRBJ2-7, the full variable domain is DVKVTQSSRYLVKRTGEKVFLECVQDMDHENMFWYRQDPGLGLRLIYFSYDVKMKEKGDIPEGYSVSREKKERFSLILESASTNQTSMYLCASSLRLTGGNEQYFGPGTRLTVT.

This clone was seen a single time. The J gene is TRBJ2-7, the V gene TRBV27; D may match TRBD1 or TRBD2 (5 bases each). V was trimmed by 4 bases and J by 7 bases, leaving 17 bases between them. The CDR3 extends over 14 amino acids. Germline CDR1 MNHEY, CDR2 SMNVEV (reference sequence). The CDR3 protein is CASSSRGTKREQYF. DNA of the CDR3: TGTGCCAGCAGTTCCCGGGGCACTAAGAGGGAGCAGTACTTC.

This clone is a singleton in its sample. The gene calls are TRBV6-1 and TRBJ1-2, with D uncertain. Trimming left V 7 bases short and J 6 bases short, with 18 bases between. This CDR3 is built from 14 residues. The V gene's germline CDR1 is MNHNS and CDR2 SASEGT. This chain's CDR3 is CASTPWASYNGYTF. CDR3 nucleotide sequence: TGTGCCAGCACCCCTTGGGCTAGTTACAATGGCTACACCTTC.

This clone appeared once. The rearrangement uses TRBV5-5 and TRBJ2-2, with 8 bases fitting TRBD2. Germline V gives CDR1 SGHKS, CDR2 YYEKEE (reference sequence). V lost 3 bases and J lost 6; bases outside the gene matches: 7. This CDR3 has 15 residues. CDR3 nucleotides: TGTGCCAGCAGCTATGGTAGCGGGACGGCCGGGGAGCTGTTTTTT. As protein: CASSYGSGTAGELFF.

The chain couples TRBV30 to TRBJ2-7; tentative D call: TRBD1 (5 bases). With 0 bases removed from V and 5 bases from J, the gap between germline ends came to 20 bases. Germline V lookup: CDR1 GTSNPN, CDR2 SVGIG (reference sequence). The CDR3 contains 16 residues. The DNA of the CDR3 is TGTGCCTGGAGTGTATTAGGGCCCGTAGGGGCCCACGAGCAGTACTTC. It is translated as CAWSVLGPVGAHEQYF.

J is TRBJ1-1 and V is TRBV6-5; D unresolved. Trimming stripped 2 bases from V and 3 bases from J, with 13 bases between. Germline V gives CDR1 MNHEY, CDR2 SVGAGI. The CDR3 contains 15 residues. CDR3 region: CASSYVRSLDTEAFF. CDR3 DNA sequence: TGTGCCAGCAGTTACGTACGGAGTTTGGACACTGAAGCTTTCTTT.

This clone appeared a few times. The rearrangement joins TRBV9 to TRBJ2-7, with 8 bases that match TRBD2. Germline-derived CDR1 and CDR2 are SGDLS and YYNGEE. The CDR3 is made up of 16 amino acids. With 0 bases clipped from V and 2 bases from J, the junction kept 7 bases outside the gene matches. The CDR3 spells CASSVAAGVGAYEQYF. As DNA, the CDR3 is TGTGCCAGCAGCGTAGCAGCGGGAGTAGGCGCCTACGAGCAGTACTTC.

A few counts support this clone. This chain uses TRBV4-2 with TRBJ2-1; 15 nucleotides agree with TRBD2. CDR1 is LGHNA, CDR2 YNFKEQ, per germline. This CDR3 has 18 amino acids. Trimming at V came to 4 bases and at J to 3 bases, leaving 7 bases not matched to a gene. In DNA, the CDR3 is TGTGCCAGCAGCCGGGGACTAGCGGGAGGCCCCTACTACAATGAGCAGTTCTTC. This gives the protein CASSRGLAGGPYYNEQFF.

About this clone itself: Other DNA variants within this sample encode the same CDR3. V and J are TRBV19 and TRBJ2-3, with a weak D call TRBD1 (5 bases). The CDR3 extends over 15 amino acids. CDR1 is LNHDA and CDR2 is SQIVND in the germline V gene (reference sequence). V shed 5 bases and J shed 2 bases, with 14 bases lying between them. CDR3: CASSRQQAYTDTQYF. CDR3 DNA: TGTGCCAGTAGTCGGCAACAGGCGTACACAGATACGCAGTATTTT.

Only one count was recorded for this clone. V usage is TRBV11-2 and J usage is TRBJ2-6; 7 bases fit TRBD1. In germline, CDR1 is SGHAT, CDR2 FQNNGV. With 4 bases clipped from V and 3 bases from J, the junction kept 3 bases outside the gene matches. CDR3 length: 15 amino acids. For the CDR3, the DNA is TGTGCCAGCAGCTCACAGGGGTTTGGGGCCAACGTCCTGACTTTC. Translation: CASSSQGFGANVLTF.

This clone was seen a single time. The chain recombines TRBV5-4 with TRBJ2-2; D may be TRBD1 or TRBD2 (5 bases each). Trimming stripped 5 bases from V and 2 bases from J, with 10 bases between. Germline V gene data show CDR1 as SGHNT and CDR2 as YYREEE (reference sequence). This CDR3 spans 14 amino acids. CDR3 bases: TGTGCCAGCAGGCCGGGACCTAACACCGGGGAGCTGTTTTTT. It yields the protein CASRPGPNTGELFF. Complete variable domain (other parts from reference TRBV5-4 and TRBJ2-2): ETGVTQSPTHLIKTRGQQVTLRCSSQSGHNTVSWYQQALGQGPQFIFQYYREEENGRGNFPPRFSGLQFPNYSSELNVNALELDDSALYLCASRPGPNTGELFFGEGSRLTVL.

This chain links TRBV7-3 with TRBJ2-1; the match to TRBD2 covers 13 bases. V was pared by 8 bases and J by 3 bases, with 4 bases of the junction left unmatched. Germline V CDR1 and CDR2: SGHTA, FQGTGA. The CDR3 runs to 15 residues. The CDR3 nucleotides read TGTGCCAGCGGCCGGACTAGCGGGAGCTACAATGAGCAGTTCTTC. Translation: CASGRTSGSYNEQFF.

This clone is a singleton in its sample. V and J are TRBV18 and TRBJ2-5, with unresolved D. Between the trimmed V and J ends, which lost 1 base and 4 bases, there was a span of 7 bases. This CDR3 contains 13 residues. Germline lookup yields CDR1 KGHSH and CDR2 LQKENI. The CDR3, as DNA: TGTGCCAGCTCACCACTCCTCGGAGAGACCCAGTACTTC. Its translation is CASSPLLGETQYF.

The V and J genes are TRBV5-1 and TRBJ2-1; 11 positions agree with TRBD1. Germline CDR1 SGHRS, CDR2 YFSETQ. Unmatched junction bases numbered 5, after V lost 4 bases and J lost 8 bases. The CDR3 sequence is 14 residues long. CDR3 in DNA: TGCGCCAGCAGCACAGGACAGGGGGCGTATGAGCAGTTCTTC. Protein: CASSTGQGAYEQFF.